The clone carrying this TCR beta chain has just a few counts. The data belong to a study of blood T cell repertoires in COVID-19. Per the original methods: It was from reference gene primer amplification that nucleated cell counts were estimated. The data were produced by immunoSEQ multiplex PCR, yet TCRdb's version contains in-frame clones alone and is incomplete. V, J and clone size reflect that table, while D and trimming were determined from the DNA. Of 200,000 to 250,000 clones in the sample, about 86% were seen once. Trimming stripped 4 bases from V and 0 bases from J, with 12 bases between. The CDR3 consists of 15 residues. The germline gives CDR1 SGHNT, CDR2 YYREEE (reference sequence).

The sequencing input was peripheral blood. This clonotype was obtained from a woman between 50 and 59 years old with COVID-19, enrolled during active disease. The chain is built from TRBV5-4 and TRBJ2-3, with D perhaps matching TRBD2 (5 bases). The CDR3 reads CASSPRTHSTDTQYF. CDR3 nucleotide sequence: TGTGCCAGCAGCCCTCGGACTCATAGCACAGATACGCAGTATTTT.